These T cell receptor beta chains were read from a single sample in a study of Ad26.COV2.S vaccination and SARS-CoV-2 variants. TCRdb's copy holds only in-frame clones and misses some; the assay was immunoSEQ multiplex PCR. The sample carries some 450,000 clones, about nine tenths recorded once. The material was peripheral blood, obtained in a trial of Ad26.COV2.S vaccine versus placebo. The receptor source for this set is a person between 18 and 60 years old who received the Ad26.COV2.S COVID-19 vaccine or a placebo. Each CDR3 is given with its conserved first and last residue. The order of the fields is V gene, clone size, J gene, D gene, CDR3 DNA, CDR3 protein. The D gene is left open where the match is weak. The size of a clone is reported for some rows only, either as once, few or many, or as a class for expanded clones.

TRBV3-1/TRBV3-2,-,TRBJ2-7,-,TGTGCCAGCAGCCAAGAAATCGTCCATTTCTCCTACGAGCAGTACTTC,CASSQEIVHFSYEQYF
TRBV19,once,TRBJ1-1,-,TGTGCCAGTATGGTGAAGGGTCCTCAAGGGACTGAAGCTTTCTTT,CASMVKGPQGTEAFF
TRBV7-9,-,TRBJ1-1,-,TGTGCCAGCAGCCGCCCCGTGGGGAACACTGAAGCTTTCTTT,CASSRPVGNTEAFF
TRBV7-2,-,TRBJ1-6,-,TGTGCCAGCAGGTTCCCCTCCCGGGTTTATAATTCACCCCTCCACTTT,CASRFPSRVYNSPLHF
TRBV19,-,TRBJ2-7,TRBD2,TGTGCCAGTAGCGGCCCATCGACTAGCGGGAGCTACGAGCAGTACTTC,CASSGPSTSGSYEQYF
TRBV27,-,TRBJ2-1,-,TGTGCCAGCAGTTCCGGACTCAATGAGCAGTTCTTC,CASSSGLNEQFF
TRBV30,-,TRBJ2-5,-,TGTGCCTCCGAGTGGCCTCAGGGGTTAGGGACCCAGTACTTC,CASEWPQGLGTQYF
TRBV12-3/TRBV12-4,-,TRBJ1-1,-,TGTGCCAGCAGTTTAAAGGCAACTACTGAAGCTTTCTTT,CASSLKATTEAFF
TRBV10-3,-,TRBJ2-1,-,TGTGCCATCAGAGAGGTTGGTATATTGAATGAGCAGTTCTTC,CAIREVGILNEQFF
TRBV24-1,-,TRBJ2-2,-,TGTGCCACCAGTGATCCCACACGGGACACCGGGGAGCTGTTTTTT,CATSDPTRDTGELFF
TRBV4-3,-,TRBJ2-7,-,TGCGCCAGCAGCCAAGATGGAGAGACAGACCCGCAGTACTTC,CASSQDGETDPQYF
TRBV20-1,-,TRBJ2-2,TRBD1,TGCAGTGCTAGTCCCCAGACAGGGACCGGGGAGCTGTTTTTT,CSASPQTGTGELFF
TRBV3-1/TRBV3-2,once,TRBJ2-7,-,TGTGCCAGCAGCCAGGGACACTTAACGAGGGCCTACGAGCAGTACTTC,CASSQGHLTRAYEQYF
TRBV2,-,TRBJ2-3,TRBD2,TGTGCCAGCATTGGCCTTAATTGGGAGGGGGATACGCAGTATTTT,CASIGLNWEGDTQYF
TRBV11-2,-,TRBJ2-7,TRBD1,TGTGCCAGCAGCCAATCCGGGACAGGCCTCTACGAGCAGTACTTC,CASSQSGTGLYEQYF
TRBV9,-,TRBJ2-5,-,TGTGCCAGCAGCCGCTCCGGTGTAGGGATCCAAGAGACCCAGTACTTC,CASSRSGVGIQETQYF
TRBV28,-,TRBJ2-1,-,TGTGCCAGCAGTTTCTTACGGGAGCAGTTCTTC,CASSFLREQFF
TRBV28,-,TRBJ1-4,-,TGTGCCAGCAGTTCTGGGGGGTCTAATGAAAAACTGTTTTTT,CASSSGGSNEKLFF
TRBV11-2,few,TRBJ2-2,TRBD1,TGTGCCAGCAGCTCGGGACAGGGCATAACCACCGGGGAGCTGTTTTTT,CASSSGQGITTGELFF
TRBV7-3,-,TRBJ2-1,TRBD2,TGTGCCAGCAGCCCCTTAGCGGGAGACAATGAGCAGTTCTTC,CASSPLAGDNEQFF
TRBV7-9,-,TRBJ1-2,TRBD1,TGTGCCAGCAGCCCCGGGACAGTAGATTATGGCTACACCTTC,CASSPGTVDYGYTF
TRBV27,-,TRBJ2-5,TRBD1,TGTGCCAGCAGTTACAGGGGAGAGACCCAGTACTTC,CASSYRGETQYF
TRBV6-2/TRBV6-3,-,TRBJ2-2,-,TGTGCCAGCAGTTACGTCCGGGACACCAACACCGGGGAGCTGTTTTTT,CASSYVRDTNTGELFF
TRBV28,once,TRBJ1-2,-,TGTGCCAGCAGTCTTGGGGTTCGTAGCTATGGCTACACCTTC,CASSLGVRSYGYTF